This T cell receptor beta chain came from a study of blood T cell repertoires in COVID-19. V lost 6 bases and J lost 6, with 12 bases in between. Germline CDR1 is SGHVS and CDR2 is FQNEAQ. The length of the CDR3 is 13 residues. In the original analysis: Reference gene primer amplification in the assay estimated nucleated cell counts. Profiling relied on immunoSEQ multiplex PCR, and the TCRdb table lists in-frame clones only, not all of them. For V, J and clone size, that table is used; D and trimming come from the DNA. The sample lists tens of thousands of clones; about 83% were seen once. J is TRBJ2-1 and V is TRBV7-8, with TRBD1 as a possible D gene (5 bases). The TCR was taken from a human donor with active COVID-19. The donor label of this sample is uncertain. The sequencing input was peripheral blood. The CDR3: CASRSQGPNEQFF. The DNA of the CDR3 is TGTGCCAGCAGGTCTCAGGGTCCCAATGAGCAGTTCTTC.